This TCR beta chain stems from a study of human T cells and chemical hapten exposure. This clonotype has just a few counts. Its specificity is not known. Study-wide points: PT1 expanded TCR counts and patch test score were linked, and their correlation was positive.

Regarding time point: pre-sensitization, week 0. Noted treatment: therapeutic diphenylcyclopropenone sensitization with weekly scalp DPC. Patch tests were applied only after blood draws. TCRdb redid the calling of the RACE reads with MiXCR, one entry per CDR3 protein. Counted here are 150,000 to 200,000 distinct CDR3 sequences, almost 30% occurring once; the ten biggest clones make up roughly 3%. CDR3 size: 17 residues. Trimming stripped 3 bases from V and 6 bases from J, with 21 bases between. CDR1 is MNHNY, CDR2 SVGAGI, per germline (reference sequence). This chain connects TRBV6-6 to TRBJ2-1; D could derive from TRBD1 or TRBD2 (5 bases each). The receptor was isolated from a woman in her twenties or thirties with alopecia areata. Some clones in this sample may be carry-over from other donors' samples. Sequencing used whole blood, obtained in connection with sensitization to the hapten diphenylcyclopropenone (DPC). The CDR3, as DNA: TGTGCCAGCAGTTATGAAAAGGGACCCCGAGACTCCAATGAGCAGTTCTTC. Translated: CASSYEKGPRDSNEQFF.